The clone carrying this TCR beta chain was seen a single time. The antigen remains unidentified. This sample stems from a study of response to subunit inactivated influenza vaccine. Overall study findings and caveats: The authors suggested that few new T cells are recruited per seasonal influenza vaccination.

TCRdb called the RT-PCR reads again in MiXCR, with one record for every CDR3 protein. In the table there are a few hundred thousand distinct CDR3 sequences, around 13% of which are singletons. This CDR3 is 15 amino acids long. Germline CDR1 and CDR2: DFQATT and SNEGSKA (reference sequence). Trimming cost V 3 bases and J 5 bases, with 19 bases left between them. This clonotype was obtained from a man aged 50 or older who received an inactivated influenza vaccine. This chain connects TRBV20-1 to TRBJ1-1, with D perhaps matching TRBD1 (5 bases). The sample consisted of PBMCs from blood, taken 11 to 12 days after vaccination. DNA of the CDR3: TGCAGTGCTAGGCCCCAACAAGGGACGCAAACTGAAGCTTTCTTT. Translated: CSARPQQGTQTEAFF.